This TCR beta chain appears in the sequencing data of a study of control samples from healthy donors and cancer patients. The V and J ends lost 4 bases and 10 bases respectively, with 20 bases between them. The CDR3 is made up of 15 amino acids. Germline CDR1 is LGHNT and CDR2 is FRNRAP. Profiled with immunoSEQ multiplex PCR; TCRdb holds only in-frame clones, not every one. The profile shows about 140,000 clones, about 91% of them singletons. The sequenced material came from blood. The chain is built from TRBV12-5 and TRBJ2-1; D assignment may be TRBD1 or TRBD2 (5 bases each). The TCR was taken from a man aged 30 to 45 in good health. CDR3 in amino acids: CASGSTNGGSDEQFF. The CDR3 DNA reads as TGTGCTAGTGGTTCGACCAATGGGGGTTCGGACGAGCAGTTCTTC.